The rows below give T cell receptor beta chains drawn from one sample of a study of cytomegalovirus exposure and HLA in healthy donors. Assay: immunoSEQ multiplex PCR; the TCRdb copy retains only in-frame clones and omits some. Of tens of thousands of clones in the sample, approximately 79% were seen once. Sequencing was carried out using PBMCs. These receptors originate from a man aged 30 to 45 in good health and CMV-seronegative. The CDR3 runs from the conserved cysteine through the conserved F or W. D genes are given only for firm matches. The size of a clone is reported for some rows only, either as once, few or many, or as a class for expanded clones.

>-|TRBJ1-3|TRBV5-1|-
CASSLGGSGSGNTIYF
TGCGCCAGCAGCTTGGGCGGTTCAGGGTCTGGAAACACCATATATTTT
>TRBD1|TRBJ2-2|TRBV7-2|once
CASSRDRGGRYTGELFF
TGTGCCAGCAGCCGGGACAGGGGCGGCAGGTACACCGGGGAGCTGTTTTTT
>-|TRBJ2-5|TRBV5-1|-
CASSLTGSETQYF
TGCGCCAGCAGCTTGACAGGGTCAGAGACCCAGTACTTC
>-|TRBJ1-1|TRBV5-8|once
CASSFLLPDRREAFF
TGTGCCAGCAGCTTCCTTCTCCCGGACAGAAGGGAAGCTTTCTTT
>-|TRBJ1-1|TRBV9|few
CASSVGARNTEAFF
TGTGCCAGCAGCGTAGGGGCCCGGAACACTGAAGCTTTCTTT
>-|TRBJ2-5|TRBV6-1|-
CASSEATGFQETQYF
TGTGCCAGCAGTGAAGCGACGGGGTTCCAAGAGACCCAGTACTTC
>TRBD1|TRBJ2-7|TRBV4-1|once
CASSHPGQVAYEQYF
TGCGCCAGCAGCCACCCCGGACAGGTCGCCTACGAGCAGTACTTC
>-|TRBJ1-2|TRBV19|-
CASSGTAELGGYTF
TGTGCCAGTAGTGGCACAGCCGAACTTGGTGGCTACACCTTC
>-|TRBJ1-1|TRBV7-9|few
CASSLVTPTAEAFF
TGTGCCAGCAGCTTAGTAACACCGACAGCTGAAGCTTTCTTT
>TRBD2|TRBJ2-1|TRBV18|-
CASSPGLAGGPRDEQFF
TGTGCCAGCTCACCGGGACTAGCGGGGGGGCCTCGGGATGAGCAGTTCTTC
>-|TRBJ1-5|TRBV19|-
CASSMSAGEGGNQPQHF
TGTGCCAGTAGTATGTCGGCAGGGGAGGGCGGAAATCAGCCCCAGCATTTT
>-|TRBJ1-4|TRBV4-1|-
CASSQGGGSTNEKLFF
TGCGCCAGCAGCCAAGGGGGGGGATCGACTAATGAAAAACTGTTTTTT
>-|TRBJ2-2|TRBV6-5|-
CASSYFSTANTGELFF
TGTGCCAGCAGTTACTTTTCGACAGCGAACACCGGGGAGCTGTTTTTT
>TRBD1|TRBJ2-7|TRBV4-1|-
CASSHFPDAGGPPPGEQYF
TGCGCCAGCAGCCACTTCCCTGACGCAGGGGGCCCTCCCCCGGGTGAGCAGTACTTC
>TRBD1|TRBJ1-6|TRBV27|once
CASSSNDRDHNSPLHF
TGTGCCAGCAGTTCAAACGACAGGGACCATAATTCACCCCTCCACTTT
>-|TRBJ1-3|TRBV4-1|-
CASSRLLGGQMSSGNTIYF
TGCGCCAGCAGCCGCCTCTTGGGGGGTCAAATGAGCTCTGGAAACACCATATATTTT
>TRBD1|TRBJ1-4|TRBV5-1|-
CASSLLEGAGEKLFF
TGCGCCAGCAGCTTGTTAGAGGGGGCGGGTGAAAAACTGTTTTTT
>TRBD1|TRBJ1-2|TRBV23-1|-
CASSRDRGVGYTF
TGCGCCAGCAGTCGGGACAGGGGCGTCGGCTACACCTTC
>TRBD2|TRBJ2-7|TRBV4-3|-
CASSREPGEGYEQYF
TGCGCCAGCAGCCGAGAACCCGGGGAGGGCTACGAGCAGTACTTC
>TRBD1|TRBJ1-1|TRBV5-1|few
CASSWTGGNTEAFF
TGCGCCAGCAGCTGGACAGGGGGGAACACTGAAGCTTTCTTT
>-|TRBJ1-1|TRBV7-9|-
CASSLTPNTEAFF
TGTGCCAGCAGCTTAACACCGAACACTGAAGCTTTCTTT
>-|TRBJ2-3|TRBV7-3|-
CASSSPGTDTQYF
TGTGCCAGCAGCTCCCCAGGGACAGATACGCAGTATTTT
>TRBD1|TRBJ1-6|TRBV6-5|-
CASSSRQGNSPLHF
TGTGCCAGCAGTTCCAGACAGGGGAATTCACCCCTCCACTTT
>TRBD2|TRBJ2-7|TRBV9|-
CASSVNSGATYEQYF
TGTGCCAGCAGCGTCAATAGCGGGGCAACCTACGAGCAGTACTTC
>-|TRBJ2-2|TRBV7-6|-
CASSLANSWATNTGELFF
TGTGCCAGCAGCTTAGCCAACAGTTGGGCTACGAACACCGGGGAGCTGTTTTTT
>-|TRBJ1-2|TRBV11-3|-
CASSSRGTQGFYGYTF
TGTGCCAGCAGCTCCAGAGGGACACAGGGCTTCTATGGCTACACCTTC
>TRBD1|TRBJ2-2|TRBV7-8|-
CASSRTGVNTGELFF
TGTGCCAGCAGCCGTACAGGGGTTAACACCGGGGAGCTGTTTTTT
>-|TRBJ2-2|TRBV5-1|once
CASSFRPGNTGELFF
TGCGCCAGCAGCTTCAGACCGGGAAACACCGGGGAGCTGTTTTTT
>-|TRBJ2-7|TRBV6-1|-
CASSDRGSSYEQYF
TGTGCCAGCAGTGATAGGGGCAGTTCCTACGAGCAGTACTTC
>TRBD1|TRBJ1-4|TRBV7-9|-
CSSSTRDRGNEKLFF
TGTTCCAGCAGCACCCGGGACAGGGGTAATGAAAAACTGTTTTTT